This TCR beta chain was captured in a study of blood T cell repertoires in COVID-19. Study as a whole: Acute and convalescent COVID-19 samples came from the United States, Italy and Spain.

TCRdb's copy holds only in-frame clones and misses some; the assay was immunoSEQ multiplex PCR. The sample shows about 89,000 clones, 72% of them seen only once. CDR3 size: 13 residues. Germline CDR1 reads SGHRS; CDR2 reads YFSETQ. Trimming pared 2 bases from V and 5 bases from J, leaving 9 bases between. What was sequenced was peripheral blood. V and J are TRBV5-1 and TRBJ2-3; perhaps TRBD2 as D (6 bases). This clonotype was sampled from a woman at least 80 years old with acute or convalescent COVID-19. The CDR3 spells CASSFQGGDTQYF. The DNA for the CDR3 is TGCGCCAGCAGCTTTCAGGGAGGAGATACGCAGTATTTT.